What follows is one T cell receptor beta chain and its context. This clonotype was counted a few times. Which antigen it targets is not known. Base qualities are not at hand, and no much larger clone is one base apart. This specimen comes from a study of T cells after yellow fever vaccination (dated by TCRdb to between 2018 and 2021). The study in broad terms: Libraries from fractions with low cell numbers were prepared with the SMART-Seq v4 Ultra Low Input RNA kit. Bulk PBMC replicates and cell subsets were isolated from blood drawn at multiple timepoints before and after both primary and secondary immunization. To track T-cell clones before and after primary and booster YFV17D yellow fever vaccination, bulk TCR alpha and beta repertoires were sequenced longitudinally. Two healthy male donors, one aged 18 to 29 and one aged 30 to 40 years, made up the cohort. General findings and caveats noted by the study authors: A small share of clonotypes occurred in both CD4 and CD8 compartments, likely arising from convergent recombination. The study included only two donors, which limits how far the findings can be generalized. After the booster, most of the clones that had expanded following primary vaccination were detected again (just under 97% of CD4 and roughly nine tenths of CD8), which suggests that memory was broadly maintained. Compared with the primary T-cell response, the secondary T-cell response was weaker but faster, peaking on day 5 rather than day 15. Because abundant contaminating clonotypes from the bulk population could be contained in FACS-sorted repertoires, computational filtering was required.

Relative to germline, V is 0 bases shorter and J is 4 bases shorter, with 13 bases between their ends. The CDR3 has 15 amino acids, counting the end cysteine and phenylalanine. Only CDR3 DNA remains: 45 bases, in frame from the first base. CDR1 and CDR2, per the germline V gene, are SGDLS and YYNGEE. In light of the paper, this sample's treatment or condition label describes: live attenuated yellow fever vaccine strain. A standard Ficoll-Paque protocol was used to isolate PBMCs from peripheral blood. Dynabeads CD4 and CD8 positive selection kits were used to isolate CD4 and CD8 T-cell fractions. TriZol was used to extract RNA from bulk PBMCs, CD4 and CD8 fractions, and dextramer-positive and dextramer-negative fractions. TCR cDNA was synthesized by 5'RACE template switching, through which a universal primer site and unique molecular identifiers were introduced. Priming for cDNA synthesis came from both the TCR alpha and TCR beta constant segments. Libraries were amplified in two PCR steps, with sample barcodes and sequencing adapters added in the second step. Libraries were sequenced on Illumina HiSeq 2500 (2x100 bp) or NovaSeq (2x150 bp). As for the authors' bioinformatics: MIGEC was used to demultiplex reads and collapse the reads into UMI consensus sequences, and MiXCR was used for V(D)J alignment. Clonotypes responding to the vaccine were identified with edgeR on replicate PBMC samples, with the criteria of FDR below 0.01 and a log2 fold change above 5 up to day 15. Each bulk clonotype received a CD4 or CD8 identity based on whether the sequenced CD4 or CD8 repertoire contained that clonotype at higher abundance. TCRdb trimmed public reads at Q25 via fastp, called clones via MiXCR and kept in-frame beta chains. Merged by CDR3 protein, the rows form single entries marked with the most common genes and DNA. Here the V and J calls rest on TCRdb's processing, not on the authors' analysis. Recorded for this sample are roughly 68,000 distinct CDR3 sequences; 5% to 8% of them occurred a single time. Of the sample, about 39% falls within the top ten clones.

Here the sequenced sample was CD8+ T cells sorted from PBMCs, taken about 41 days after the first yellow fever vaccination. The source of this sequence is a man younger than 30 who received the YFV17D yellow fever vaccine. The V and J segments used are TRBV9 and TRBJ1-1; the D gene is perhaps TRBD1, from 6 matching bases. The bases read TGTGCCAGCAGCGTAGAGGGGGGGCTTAGCACTGAAGCTTTCTTT. It translates as CASSVEGGLSTEAFF.